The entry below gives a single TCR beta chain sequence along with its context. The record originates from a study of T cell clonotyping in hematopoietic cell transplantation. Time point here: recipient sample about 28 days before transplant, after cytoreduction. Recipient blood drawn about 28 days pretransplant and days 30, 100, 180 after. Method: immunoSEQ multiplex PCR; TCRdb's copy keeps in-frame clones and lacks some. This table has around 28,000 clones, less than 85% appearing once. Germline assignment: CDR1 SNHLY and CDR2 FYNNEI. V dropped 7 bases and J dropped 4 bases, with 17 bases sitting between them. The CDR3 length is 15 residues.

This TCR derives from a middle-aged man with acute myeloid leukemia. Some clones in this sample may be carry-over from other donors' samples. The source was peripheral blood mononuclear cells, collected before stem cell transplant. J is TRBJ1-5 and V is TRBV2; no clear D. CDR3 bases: TGTGCCAGCACTGAGAACGGCGGCGAGAATCAGCCCCAGCATTTT. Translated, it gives CASTENGGENQPQHF. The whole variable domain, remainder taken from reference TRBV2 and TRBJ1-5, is EPEVTQTPSHQVTQMGQEVILRCVPISNHLYFYWYRQILGQKVEFLVSFYNNEISEKSEIFDDQFSVERPDGSNFTLKIRSTKLEDSAMYFCASTENGGENQPQHFGDGTRLSIL.